These 20 T cell receptor beta chains were sequenced from one sample in a study of T cells in tuberculosis. Using immunoSEQ multiplex PCR, the repertoire was profiled, and TCRdb retains in-frame clones only, with some absent. The top ten clones hold roughly 5.7% of a sample with 30,000 to 40,000 clones, 95% to 97% of them seen once. The material sequenced was PBMCs. These receptors were taken from a donor aged 10 to 29 with latent tuberculosis or without tuberculosis infection.

The V and J genes are TRBV19 and TRBJ2-1, with unresolved D. Between the trimmed V and J ends, which lost 0 bases and 7 bases, there was a span of 7 bases. CDR3 length equals 13 residues. The V gene's germline CDR1 is LNHDA and CDR2 SQIVND (reference sequence). The CDR3 nucleotides are TGTGCCAGTAGTATAGATAGTTGGAATGAGCAGTTCTTC. Its translation: CASSIDSWNEQFF.

V gene TRBV4-2 combines with J gene TRBJ1-1, with 7 bases lining up with TRBD1. Germline CDR1 reads LGHNA; CDR2 reads YNFKEQ. The V and J ends lost 2 bases and 4 bases, in that order; junction bases with no gene match: 4. This CDR3 is 14 amino acids long. As DNA, the CDR3 is TGTGCCAGCAGCCAACCACAGGGGAGCACTGAAGCTTTCTTT. Protein: CASSQPQGSTEAFF.

V and J are TRBV28 and TRBJ2-7; 10 nucleotides align to TRBD2. The CDR3 contains 14 residues. Germline loops: CDR1 MDHEN, CDR2 SYDVKM. Trimming at V came to 5 bases and at J to 3 bases, leaving 4 bases not matched to a gene. In DNA form, the CDR3 reads TGTGCCAGCAGTAAAGGACTAGCGGTCTACGAGCAGTACTTC. Translating it yields CASSKGLAVYEQYF.

The CDR3 nucleotides are TGCGCCAGCAGCACCCAGGAGGGCAGAAACTATGGCTACACCTTC. This sequence encodes CASSTQEGRNYGYTF. The chain has TRBV4-1 and TRBJ1-2, with D unresolved. CDR1 MGHRA and CDR2 YSYEKL come from the germline V gene. The CDR3 covers 15 residues. Trimming removed 5 bases from V and 2 bases from J, with 15 bases in between.

The chain uses TRBV2 and TRBJ2-5; D ambiguous. Germline V gene sequence: CDR1 SNHLY, CDR2 FYNNEI. V lost 6 bases, J lost 2 bases, and 13 bases lay in between. The length of the CDR3 is 14 residues. CDR3 sequence reads: CASRYSSFQETQYF. CDR3 coding DNA: TGTGCCAGCAGGTACAGCTCCTTTCAAGAGACCCAGTACTTC. The complete variable domain, with remaining parts taken from reference TRBV2 and TRBJ2-5, reads EPEVTQTPSHQVTQMGQEVILRCVPISNHLYFYWYRQILGQKVEFLVSFYNNEISEKSEIFDDQFSVERPDGSNFTLKIRSTKLEDSAMYFCASRYSSFQETQYFGPGTRLLVL.

The rearrangement uses TRBV30 and TRBJ2-2; D gene ambiguous. The V gene's germline CDR1 is GTSNPN and CDR2 SVGIG (reference sequence). This CDR3 contains 11 residues. Trimming left V 4 bases short and J 6 bases short, with 6 bases between. Here the CDR3 DNA reads TGTGCCTGGAACTCTGCCGGGGAGCTGTTTTTT. This translates into CAWNSAGELFF.

The chain combines TRBV5-4 with TRBJ2-7; 10 nucleotides line up with TRBD2. The CDR3 spans 14 residues. The trim removed 6 bases at V and 5 bases at J, leaving 8 bases unmatched. The germline V gene has CDR1 SGHNT and CDR2 YYREEE (reference sequence). The CDR3 bases are TGTGCCAGCACCCGAGCGGGAGGGCCCCACGAGCAGTACTTC. Its protein is CASTRAGGPHEQYF.

DNA for the CDR3: TGTGCCAGCCAACGGGGGGTTAGCCGCTACGAGCAGTACTTC. As protein: CASQRGVSRYEQYF. The chain couples TRBV6-1 to TRBJ2-7; 7 positions agree with TRBD2. The junction had 10 bases not matched to a gene; V was cut back by 8 bases and J by 3 bases. Germline lookup yields CDR1 MNHNS and CDR2 SASEGT. This CDR3 is built from 14 residues.

The chain employs TRBV7-8 and TRBJ1-2; 8 positions agree with TRBD1. The CDR3 loop spans 14 amino acids. CDR1 is SGHVS, CDR2 FQNEAQ, per germline. J was trimmed by 4 bases and V by 5 bases; bases with no gene match: 6. The DNA for the CDR3 is TGTGCCAGCAGCCTCCAGGGGGCTCTCTATGGCTACACCTTC. This encodes CASSLQGALYGYTF.

J is TRBJ1-1 and V is TRBV2; tentative D call: TRBD1 (5 bases). The CDR3 is made up of 13 amino acids. The germline CDR1 and CDR2 sequences are SNHLY and FYNNEI. Trimming removed 8 bases from V and 11 bases from J, with 21 bases in between. CDR3 coding DNA: TGTGCCAGCGGAATTAACCCTGGGGCGCTGGCTTTCTTT. Translated, it gives CASGINPGALAFF.

This chain links TRBV9 with TRBJ2-1, with a possible D match to TRBD1 (6 bases). This CDR3 region has 15 residues. V was pared by 6 bases and J by 9 bases, with 22 bases between. Germline loops: CDR1 SGDLS, CDR2 YYNGEE. CDR3 sequence (DNA): TGTGCCAGCACCCAAGGGAGCCATAGGGGGAGTGAGCAGTTCTTC. Protein sequence: CASTQGSHRGSEQFF.

The chain is built from TRBV14 and TRBJ2-1; a possible D gene is TRBD2 (6 bases). The CDR3 spans 15 residues. With 6 bases removed from V and 3 bases from J, the gap between germline ends came to 15 bases. Germline V lookup: CDR1 SGHDN, CDR2 FVKESK. CDR3: CASSPRRLVYNEQFF. CDR3 in DNA: TGTGCCAGCAGTCCACGTAGACTAGTCTACAATGAGCAGTTCTTC.

J is TRBJ1-5 and V is TRBV6-1, with 9 nucleotides matching TRBD1. Germline V lookup: CDR1 MNHNS, CDR2 SASEGT. This CDR3 is 17 amino acids long. With V trimmed by 4 bases and J by 2 bases, 9 bases remained unmatched. CDR3 protein: CASSVRGQGSGNQPQHF. In nucleotides, the CDR3 is TGTGCCAGCAGTGTCCGTGGACAGGGGAGTGGCAATCAGCCCCAGCATTTT.

The chain recombines TRBV28 with TRBJ1-2, with 7 bases identical to TRBD1. The junction had 1 base not matched to a gene; V was cut back by 5 bases and J by 7 bases. The germline CDR1 and CDR2 sequences are MDHEN and SYDVKM. This CDR3 spans 11 amino acids. The CDR3 sequence: CASSHRGGYTF. As DNA, the CDR3 is TGTGCCAGCAGTCACAGGGGTGGCTACACCTTC.

This CDR3 reads CASTNSGAHTGELFF. The CDR3 DNA reads as TGTGCCAGCACCAATAGCGGGGCGCACACCGGGGAGCTGTTTTTT. V is TRBV11-2 and J is TRBJ2-2, with 8 bases that match TRBD2. The germline CDR1 and CDR2 sequences are SGHAT and FQNNGV. CDR3 length: 15 residues. V lost 7 bases, J lost 3 bases, and 7 bases stayed unmatched. Combining the CDR3 with reference TRBV11-2 and TRBJ2-2 gives the whole variable domain EAGVAQSPRYKIIEKRQSVAFWCNPISGHATLYWYQQILGQGPKLLIQFQNNGVVDDSQLPKDRFSAERLKGVDSTLKIQPAKLEDSAVYLCASTNSGAHTGELFFGEGSRLTVL.

V usage is TRBV5-1 and J usage is TRBJ1-1; 10 bases map to TRBD1. The V and J ends lost 3 bases and 3 bases, in that order; junction bases with no gene match: 5. The germline V gene encodes CDR1 SGHRS and CDR2 YFSETQ. This CDR3 comprises 15 residues. The CDR3 nucleotides are TGCGCCAGCAGCTCGACCGGGACAGGGGACACTGAAGCTTTCTTT. Translation gives CASSSTGTGDTEAFF.

V and J are TRBV13 and TRBJ2-3, with a tentative D call TRBD2 (6 bases). Trimming stripped 5 bases from V and 0 bases from J, with 12 bases between. This CDR3 contains 15 residues. Germline-derived CDR1 and CDR2 are PRHDT and FYEKMQ (reference sequence). CDR3 region: CASSLRTMSTDTQYF. The CDR3 coding sequence is TGTGCCAGCAGCCTACGGACTATGAGCACAGATACGCAGTATTTT.

The V call is TRBV6-4, the J call TRBJ2-4, with D maybe TRBD1 (6 bases). V lost 6 bases and J lost 3, with 15 bases in between. The CDR3 runs 15 residues. The germline CDR1 and CDR2 sequences are MRHNA and SNTAGT. The CDR3 sequence is CASRTIYRDKNIQYF. The CDR3 DNA is TGTGCCAGCAGAACTATTTACAGGGACAAAAACATTCAGTACTTC.

J is TRBJ1-5 and V is TRBV28; no definite D call. Trimming pared 5 bases from V and 3 bases from J, leaving 29 bases between. Germline-derived CDR1 and CDR2 are MDHEN and SYDVKM. This CDR3 is 20 amino acids long. In DNA, the CDR3 is TGTGCCAGCAGTCCTAAAGACCGCGGTTGGCCCGAGCAAGACAATCAGCCCCAGCATTTT. Translating it yields CASSPKDRGWPEQDNQPQHF.

CDR3 in amino acids: CASSVAGETQYF. The CDR3 DNA follows: TGTGCCAGCAGCGTAGCAGGGGAAACGCAGTATTTT. The chain is built from TRBV9 and TRBJ2-3; perhaps TRBD1 as D (6 bases). The CDR3 covers 12 residues. Trimming left V 0 bases short and J 9 bases short, with 8 bases between. Looked up from germline, CDR1 is SGDLS and CDR2 is YYNGEE.